The subject of this entry is one T cell receptor beta chain. As yet, its antigen is unknown. The data are from a study of T cell responses to AZD1222 COVID-19 vaccine. General study results and limits: Across spike, vaccine-associated CD4 TCRs were found, dominant at 160-218 and 743-854. It was only after the peak T cell response that any repertoires were sampled.

The length of the CDR3 is 18 residues. Sequenced by immunoSEQ multiplex PCR; TCRdb stores in-frame clones only, minus some. The repertoire has approximately 190,000 clones, approximately 92% of them found once; the top ten carry approximately 1.4%. Sequences were derived from peripheral blood, sampled on day 0 of AZD1222 vaccination. The chain recombines TRBV21-1 with TRBJ2-7; the listed D gene, TRBD2, was not tested against the DNA. TRBV21-1 is reported as a pseudogene. This receptor was taken from an adult in good health. The CDR3 DNA reads as TGTGCCAGCAGCAAAGCGCAATCTGAGGGGGGGCTCTACTACGAGCAGTACTTC. Translation: CASSKAQSEGGLYYEQYF.